The 31 T cell receptor beta chains below all came from one sample that was sequenced in a study of T cell responses to AZD1222 COVID-19 vaccine. Libraries were prepared by immunoSEQ multiplex PCR; TCRdb keeps only in-frame clonotypes and omits some of them. The sample shows approximately 110,000 clones, about 88% of them seen only once. Material: peripheral blood, obtained on day 0 of AZD1222 vaccination. The source is an adult in good health.

The rearrangement uses TRBV5-6 and TRBJ2-3; 9 bases line up with TRBD2. Germline V lookup: CDR1 SGHDT, CDR2 YYEEEE. With V trimmed by 0 bases and J by 2 bases, 10 bases remained unmatched. This CDR3 is built from 18 residues. CDR3 DNA: TGTGCCAGCAGCTTGGAGCTAGCGGGGAGTTTCTTCACAGATACGCAGTATTTT. Translating it yields CASSLELAGSFFTDTQYF.

The chain combines TRBV6-5 with TRBJ1-5; 7 bases fit TRBD1. Germline V lookup: CDR1 MNHEY, CDR2 SVGAGI. The J segment lost 2 bases and the V segment lost 5 bases, leaving 0 bases of the junction unmatched. This CDR3 is 13 amino acids long. The CDR3 nucleotides read TGTGCCAGCAGTACAGGGGGCAATCAGCCCCAGCATTTT. This codes for CASSTGGNQPQHF.

The rearrangement links TRBV10-2 to TRBJ1-1, with 7 positions matching TRBD1. The ends lost 8 bases at V and 5 bases at J; junction bases unmatched: 11. Per germline, CDR1 WSHSY and CDR2 SAAADI. The CDR3 contains 14 residues. The CDR3 here is CASRARGRSTEAFF. DNA of the CDR3: TGCGCCAGCCGAGCTAGGGGGCGAAGTACTGAAGCTTTCTTT.

The chain has TRBV6-6 and TRBJ1-1; no reliable D call. CDR1 and CDR2 (germline): MNHNY, SVGAGI (reference sequence). Trimming removed 2 bases from V and 1 base from J, with 5 bases in between. CDR3 size: 13 residues. Here the CDR3 reads CASSYLKNTEAFF. CDR3 coding DNA: TGTGCCAGCAGTTACCTCAAGAACACTGAAGCTTTCTTT.

V gene TRBV6-5 combines with J gene TRBJ2-1; perhaps TRBD1 as D (5 bases). The CDR3 extends over 13 amino acids. Trimming removed 7 bases from V and 6 bases from J, with 13 bases in between. Looked up from germline, CDR1 is MNHEY and CDR2 is SVGAGI. CDR3 amino acids: CASTQWGGNEQFF. CDR3 in DNA: TGTGCCAGCACCCAATGGGGCGGCAATGAGCAGTTCTTC.

The chain uses TRBV12-3 or TRBV12-4 and TRBJ1-6; D gene uncertain. Trimming left V 6 bases short and J 10 bases short, with 13 bases between. The CDR3 is 13 residues long. DNA for the CDR3: TGTGCCAGCAGCAGCGGTATGGGGTCACCCCTCCACTTT. Its translation is CASSSGMGSPLHF.

This chain connects TRBV27 to TRBJ1-1; D gene uncertain. The CDR3 is made up of 13 amino acids. V lost 7 bases, J lost 3 bases, and 12 bases lay in between. CDR1 is MNHEY, CDR2 SMNVEV, per germline (reference sequence). CDR3 in DNA: TGTGCCAGCAAATCCTGGAGGGACACTGAAGCTTTCTTT. Its translation: CASKSWRDTEAFF.

This chain connects TRBV4-2 to TRBJ2-5; D gene ambiguous. Trimming left V 6 bases short and J 2 bases short, with 10 bases between. This CDR3 comprises 13 residues. Germline values: CDR1 LGHNA, CDR2 YNFKEQ. CDR3 DNA sequence: TGTGCCAGCAGAGGGTCTGCGCAAGAGACCCAGTACTTC. It codes for CASRGSAQETQYF.

The chain combines TRBV30 with TRBJ1-3; tentative D call: TRBD1 (6 bases). This CDR3 region has 14 residues. Germline V gives CDR1 GTSNPN, CDR2 SVGIG (reference sequence). V dropped 1 base and J dropped 0 bases, with 7 bases sitting between them. The CDR3 region is CAWSGTASGNTIYF. The CDR3 DNA reads TGTGCCTGGAGTGGGACAGCCTCTGGAAACACCATATATTTT. Looking up the rest from reference TRBV30 and TRBJ1-3 gives the full variable domain: SQTIHQWPATLVQPVGSPLSLECTVEGTSNPNLYWYRQAAGRGLQLLFYSVGIGQISSEVPQNLSASRPQDRQFILSSKKLLLSDSGFYLCAWSGTASGNTIYFGEGSWLTVV.

The chain recombines TRBV5-6 with TRBJ1-1; D is undetermined. Germline-derived CDR1 and CDR2 are SGHDT and YYEEEE. Trimming pared 2 bases from V and 5 bases from J, leaving 16 bases between. This CDR3 has 15 residues. The CDR3 nucleotides are TGTGCCAGCAGCTTATGGGCCGATGGGGATACTGAAGCTTTCTTT. This encodes CASSLWADGDTEAFF.

The rearrangement uses TRBV30 and TRBJ2-1; 12 nucleotides match TRBD2. This CDR3 has 14 amino acids. CDR1 GTSNPN and CDR2 SVGIG come from the germline V gene (reference sequence). The V and J ends lost 1 base and 9 bases, in that order; junction bases with no gene match: 4. The CDR3 DNA sequence: TGTGCCTGGAGTGAACTAGCGGGAGGTGGTGAGCAGTTCTTC. It specifies CAWSELAGGGEQFF. Complete variable domain (other parts from reference TRBV30 and TRBJ2-1): SQTIHQWPATLVQPVGSPLSLECTVEGTSNPNLYWYRQAAGRGLQLLFYSVGIGQISSEVPQNLSASRPQDRQFILSSKKLLLSDSGFYLCAWSELAGGGEQFFGPGTRLTVL.

The chain combines TRBV21-1 with TRBJ2-5; the DNA was not used to check the table's D call, TRBD1. TRBV21-1 is noted as a pseudogene. The CDR3 covers 14 residues. CDR3 sequence: CASSSGQGPETQYF. For the CDR3, the DNA is TGTGCCAGCAGCAGCGGACAGGGCCCAGAGACCCAGTACTTC.

The chain employs TRBV6-5 and TRBJ1-2; D may be TRBD1 (6 bases). Trimming stripped 5 bases from V and 6 bases from J, with 13 bases between. Germline-derived CDR1 and CDR2 are MNHEY and SVGAGI. CDR3 length: 13 amino acids. The DNA for the CDR3 is TGTGCCAGCAGTCAACAGGGTCGGGATGGCTACACCTTC. The encoded protein is CASSQQGRDGYTF.

The V call is TRBV5-4, the J call TRBJ2-1; possible D gene TRBD2, 6 bases. Per germline, CDR1 SGHNT and CDR2 YYREEE (reference sequence). The CDR3 length is 15 residues. V lost 1 base to trimming and J lost 0 bases, with 8 bases between them. CDR3 coding DNA: TGTGCCAGCAGCTTGAGAGCGGGCTCCTACAATGAGCAGTTCTTC. Translating it yields CASSLRAGSYNEQFF. The variable domain in full, with the rest retrieved from reference TRBV5-4 and TRBJ2-1, is ETGVTQSPTHLIKTRGQQVTLRCSSQSGHNTVSWYQQALGQGPQFIFQYYREEENGRGNFPPRFSGLQFPNYSSELNVNALELDDSALYLCASSLRAGSYNEQFFGPGTRLTVL.

The chain has TRBV7-2 and TRBJ2-1; 14 bases line up with TRBD2. The germline V gene encodes CDR1 SGHTA and CDR2 FQGNSA. V was clipped by 4 bases and J by 4 bases; unmatched bases: 9. CDR3 length equals 18 residues. CDR3 in amino acids: CASSSPTSGGENYNEQFF. CDR3 bases: TGTGCCAGCAGCTCCCCGACTAGCGGGGGGGAGAATTACAATGAGCAGTTCTTC. Combining the CDR3 with reference TRBV7-2 and TRBJ2-1 gives the whole variable domain GAGVSQSPSNKVTEKGKDVELRCDPISGHTALYWYRQSLGQGLEFLIYFQGNSAPDKSGLPSDRFSAERTGGSVSTLTIQRTQQEDSAVYLCASSSPTSGGENYNEQFFGPGTRLTVL.

The rearrangement links TRBV6-5 to TRBJ2-3, with 8 bases identical to TRBD1. V lost 6 bases and J lost 0; bases outside the gene matches: 5. CDR3 length: 15 residues. Germline CDR1 is MNHEY and CDR2 is SVGAGI. The CDR3 coding sequence is TGTGCCAGCAGCTCGACAGGGGCTAGCACAGATACGCAGTATTTT. Translated, it gives CASSSTGASTDTQYF.

V and J are TRBV19 and TRBJ1-3, with 7 bases aligning to TRBD1. This CDR3 is 16 amino acids long. Per germline, CDR1 LNHDA and CDR2 SQIVND (reference sequence). The V segment lost 5 bases and the J segment 4 bases; nucleotides outside the gene matches: 11. CDR3: CASSSLGQSRGNTIYF. For the CDR3, the DNA is TGTGCCAGTAGTTCCTTGGGACAGTCGAGGGGAAACACCATATATTTT. The full variable domain, rest sourced from reference TRBV19 and TRBJ1-3, is DGGITQSPKYLFRKEGQNVTLSCEQNLNHDAMYWYRQDPGQGLRLIYYSQIVNDFQKGDIAEGYSVSREKKESFPLTVTSAQKNPTAFYLCASSSLGQSRGNTIYFGEGSWLTVV.

V and J are TRBV7-3 and TRBJ1-2; 8 positions agree with TRBD1. Germline CDR1 SGHTA, CDR2 FQGTGA. This CDR3 spans 13 amino acids. V was clipped by 8 bases and J by 2 bases; unmatched bases: 4. The CDR3 nucleotides are TGTGCCAGCGGACAGGGCCAAAACTATGGCTACACCTTC. Its translation: CASGQGQNYGYTF.

This clone has only one observation. This sequence joins TRBV7-9 and TRBJ2-1, with 12 bases aligning to TRBD2. J was trimmed by 1 base and V by 1 base; bases with no gene match: 8. The germline gives CDR1 SEHNR, CDR2 FQNEAQ (reference sequence). The CDR3 extends over 19 amino acids. The CDR3 protein is CASSLDLAGGLISYNEQFF. The CDR3 DNA is TGTGCCAGCAGCTTAGACCTAGCGGGAGGGTTAATTTCCTACAATGAGCAGTTCTTC.

J is TRBJ1-2 and V is TRBV14, with TRBD1 as a possible D gene (5 bases). Germline V gene data show CDR1 as SGHDN and CDR2 as FVKESK. V shed 3 bases and J shed 8 bases, with 16 bases lying between them. The CDR3 contains 14 residues. CDR3 nucleotides: TGTGCCAGCAGCCACAATACACGGGGGAGCGGCTACACCTTC. It specifies CASSHNTRGSGYTF.

This clone was found a few times. V usage is TRBV7-6 and J usage is TRBJ2-1; 7 positions agree with TRBD2. The V gene's germline CDR1 is SGHVS and CDR2 FNYEAQ. V lost 5 bases to trimming and J lost 0 bases; unmatched junction nucleotides: 7. The CDR3 sequence is 16 residues long. CDR3 sequence: CASSLRAGSSYNEQFF. The DNA of the CDR3 is TGTGCCAGCAGCCTCCGAGCGGGAAGCTCCTACAATGAGCAGTTCTTC.

The chain has TRBV12-3 or TRBV12-4 and TRBJ1-2; D possibly corresponds to TRBD1 (6 bases). V was shortened by 7 bases and J by 8 bases, with 11 bases between the two germline ends. This CDR3 comprises 11 residues. The CDR3 sequence: CASTRGLGYTF. CDR3 nucleotide sequence: TGTGCCAGCACCAGGGGTTTGGGCTACACCTTC.

The chain employs TRBV11-3 and TRBJ1-6; tentative D call: TRBD1 (6 bases). CDR1 and CDR2 (germline): SGHNT, YENEEA. V lost 5 bases and J 8 bases, leaving 7 bases between the germline ends. The CDR3 extends over 12 amino acids. For the CDR3, the DNA is TGTGCCAGCAGCCACAGGGATTCACCCCTCCACTTT. Amino acid sequence: CASSHRDSPLHF.

The chain combines TRBV29-1 with TRBJ2-7, with 10 positions matching TRBD1. The CDR3 has 12 residues. CDR1 and CDR2 (germline): SQVTM, ANQGSEA. The J segment lost 6 bases and the V segment lost 7 bases, leaving 6 bases of the junction unmatched. The CDR3 region is CSARTGGSEQYF. In nucleotides, the CDR3 is TGCAGCGCTAGGACAGGGGGAAGCGAGCAGTACTTC.

This chain connects TRBV6-5 to TRBJ1-1, with TRBD1 matching 9 bases. The germline V gene encodes CDR1 MNHEY and CDR2 SVGAGI. This CDR3 contains 16 residues. After removal of 2 bases from V and 0 bases from J, the junction contained 4 bases not matched to a gene. The CDR3 DNA is TGTGCCAGCAGTTACGGGGGACAGGGCATGAACACTGAAGCTTTCTTT. Amino acids: CASSYGGQGMNTEAFF.

The chain combines TRBV4-3 with TRBJ2-7, with TRBD2 matching over 8 bases. V trimming: 0 bases; J trimming: 0 bases; junction bases outside the gene matches: 4. CDR1 and CDR2 (germline): LGHNA, YSLEER. The CDR3 sequence is 16 residues long. CDR3 sequence: CASSQDNGGVSYEQYF. The CDR3 nucleotides are TGCGCCAGCAGCCAAGATAACGGGGGGGTCTCCTACGAGCAGTACTTC.

The chain combines TRBV12-3 or TRBV12-4 with TRBJ1-1; D call uncertain. V was shortened by 7 bases and J by 4 bases, with 13 bases between the two germline ends. This CDR3 has 13 residues. The DNA of the CDR3 is TGTGCCAGCACTGGGCTGACCCTCACTGAAGCTTTCTTT. Protein: CASTGLTLTEAFF.

V gene TRBV19 combines with J gene TRBJ2-7, with D perhaps matching TRBD1 or TRBD2 (5 bases each). The ends were cut back, 6 bases at V and 0 bases at J, with 18 bases in the middle. The CDR3 covers 16 residues. Germline assignment: CDR1 LNHDA and CDR2 SQIVND (reference sequence). DNA for the CDR3: TGTGCCAGTAGCGGCAGGGTGAGCGGCAGCTCCTACGAGCAGTACTTC. As protein: CASSGRVSGSSYEQYF.

The DNA for the CDR3 is TGTGCCAGCAGTGAGCAGGACAGGTACTTCGACGAGCAGTACTTC. Amino acids: CASSEQDRYFDEQYF. The V call is TRBV6-1, the J call TRBJ2-7, with TRBD1 matching over 7 bases. Germline lookup yields CDR1 MNHNS and CDR2 SASEGT. J lost 5 bases, V lost 3 bases, and 10 bases had no gene match. CDR3 length: 15 amino acids.

The chain links TRBV7-8 to TRBJ2-1; D may be TRBD2 (6 bases). Germline V gives CDR1 SGHVS, CDR2 FQNEAQ. V was cut by 4 bases and J by 3 bases, with 13 bases left in between. The CDR3 has 15 amino acids. This CDR3 is CASSSLAGSYNEQFF. DNA of the CDR3: TGTGCCAGCAGCTCGTTGGCGGGGAGCTACAATGAGCAGTTCTTC.

J is TRBJ2-1 and V is TRBV9, with a weak D call TRBD2 (6 bases). This CDR3 spans 13 amino acids. From germline, CDR1 is SGDLS and CDR2 YYNGEE. V lost 5 bases and J 1 base, leaving 7 bases between the germline ends. As DNA, the CDR3 is TGTGCCAGCAGTGGAGGGTCCTACAATGAGCAGTTCTTC. Translating it yields CASSGGSYNEQFF.